The present T cell receptor (beta chain) was sequenced within a study of cytomegalovirus exposure and HLA in healthy donors. The study, taken as a whole, reports: With further analysis later on, most CMV-associated TCR beta chains appeared HLA-restricted. The authors confirmed in vitro that a few CMV-associated chains were specific for CMV antigens. In a later analysis, at a false discovery rate of 0.05, under 20,000 TCR beta sequences matched HLA alleles.

In the case of this clone: What it recognizes is unknown.

J gave up 5 bases and V 2 bases, and 10 bases lay outside the gene matches. CDR3 length equals 17 residues. Per germline, CDR1 SGHVS and CDR2 FNYEAQ. With 60 Vbeta and 13 Jbeta primers, the PCR was carried out. Assay: immunoSEQ multiplex PCR; the TCRdb copy retains only in-frame clones and omits some. Among about 130,000 clones listed, about 80% were seen once. The rearrangement links TRBV7-6 to TRBJ2-2, with 8 bases that match TRBD2. This TCR derives from a woman between 45 and 60 years old in good health and CMV-seronegative. Material: PBMCs. The CDR3 is CASSLLPSGRYTGELFF. Written as DNA, the CDR3 is TGTGCCAGCAGCTTACTCCCGAGCGGGAGATATACCGGGGAGCTGTTTTTT.